This TCR beta chain was sequenced for a study of Graves' ophthalmopathy and Graves' hyperthyroidism. Clinical symptoms, serum thyroxine, TRAb, thyroid ultrasound and orbital computed tomography were relied on for diagnosis. The PBMCs originated from more than 8 ml of fresh peripheral blood. Study outcomes and limitations: Among thyroid clonotypes expanded above 0.001 frequency, most also appeared in blood. The model forecast ophthalmopathy progression, reaching around 66% sensitivity and approximately 72% specificity.

This clonotype was seen at least ten times. Its specificity is not known. The TCR beta CDR3 regions underwent amplification from RNA transcripts. Following a first-round RT-PCR that used HTBI primers, a second-round multiplex PCR was carried out. TCRdb passed the multiplex PCR reads through MiXCR, listing each CDR3 protein once. The table includes roughly 230,000 distinct CDR3 sequences, 20% to 25% detected once. Germline values: CDR1 DFQATT, CDR2 SNEGSKA (reference sequence). V shed 0 bases, J shed 6 bases, and the junction held 9 bases outside the gene matches. This CDR3 spans 15 amino acids. This chain connects TRBV20-1 to TRBJ2-7; TRBD2 aligns across 9 bases. Sequenced input: peripheral blood. The source is a woman aged 50 to 65 with Graves' ophthalmopathy. The CDR3 DNA reads as TGCAGTGCTAGAGATTCCGGGACTAGCCCCCTCGAGCAGTACTTC. Its translation is CSARDSGTSPLEQYF.